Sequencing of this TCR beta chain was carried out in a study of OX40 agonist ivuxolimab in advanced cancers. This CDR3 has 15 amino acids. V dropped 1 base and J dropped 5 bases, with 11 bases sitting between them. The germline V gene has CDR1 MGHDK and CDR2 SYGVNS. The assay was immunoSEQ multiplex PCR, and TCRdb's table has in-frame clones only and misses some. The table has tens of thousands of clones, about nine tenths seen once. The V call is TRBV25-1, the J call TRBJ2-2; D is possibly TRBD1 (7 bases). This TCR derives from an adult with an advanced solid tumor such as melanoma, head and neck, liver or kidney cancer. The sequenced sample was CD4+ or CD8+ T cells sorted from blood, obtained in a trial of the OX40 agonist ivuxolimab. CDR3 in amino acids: CASSESGGWTGELFF. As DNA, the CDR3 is TGTGCCAGCAGTGAATCAGGGGGGTGGACCGGGGAGCTGTTTTTT.